This T cell receptor (beta chain) was recovered during a study of blood T cells in healthy people across ages. J lost 0 bases, V lost 3 bases, and 11 bases had no gene match. This CDR3 is 20 amino acids long. CDR1 MNHEY and CDR2 SVGAGI come from the germline V gene. Combining a sample-barcoded 5' primer with a J-beta primer mix, a second PCR ran for about 7 to 12 cycles. Each CDR3 protein is one row after TCRdb ran MiXCR on the 5' RACE reads. The sample records 1.5 million to 2 million distinct CDR3 sequences, roughly 49% being singletons. The specimen sequenced was blood. The source of this sequence is a middle-aged woman in good health. The V gene is TRBV6-5, the J gene TRBJ2-7; TRBD2 aligns across 16 bases. CDR3 in amino acids: CASSYSTPGLAGGISYEQYF. The CDR3, as DNA: TGTGCCAGCAGTTATTCTACTCCGGGACTAGCGGGGGGGATCTCCTACGAGCAGTACTTC.